This entry lists 21 T cell receptor beta chains sequenced from one sample in a study of shared T cell receptors in the human thymus. Sequenced by immunoSEQ multiplex PCR; TCRdb stores in-frame clones only, minus some. The sample holds 700,000 or so clones; 70% to 90% are singletons and the top ten take about 0.0098%. Another study also made use of these data, one on human thymus T cells.

Sequencing was carried out using thymocytes. The source is a girl less than two years old with a congenital heart defect.

The chain uses TRBV5-1 and TRBJ2-4, with D maybe TRBD2 (6 bases). V was trimmed by 3 bases and J by 13 bases, leaving 20 bases between them. Per germline, CDR1 SGHRS and CDR2 YFSETQ. This CDR3 is built from 14 residues. This chain's CDR3 is CASSWGEDKGRQYF. CDR3 nucleotide sequence: TGCGCCAGCAGCTGGGGGGAAGATAAGGGACGGCAGTACTTC.

The chain combines TRBV7-6 with TRBJ2-7; 8 nucleotides agree with TRBD1. V gave up 1 base and J gave up 0 bases; unmatched junction bases: 8. The CDR3 sequence is 17 residues long. Germline CDR1 SGHVS, CDR2 FNYEAQ. The CDR3 is CASSLDPRTGSSYEQYF. In DNA, the CDR3 is TGTGCCAGCAGCTTAGACCCCAGGACAGGGAGCTCCTACGAGCAGTACTTC.

The chain couples TRBV7-2 to TRBJ1-2; D unresolved. Trimming shortened V by 3 bases and J by 2 bases, and 22 bases separated the two germline ends. Germline lookup yields CDR1 SGHTA and CDR2 FQGNSA. The CDR3 runs 18 residues. CDR3 coding DNA: TGTGCCAGCAGCTTCCAAAGTTCGGGATTGGTTCGCAACTATGGCTACACCTTC. Translation: CASSFQSSGLVRNYGYTF.

The rearrangement links TRBV5-6 to TRBJ2-1; 7 nucleotides match TRBD1. V shed 4 bases and J 6 bases; nucleotides not matched to a gene: 7. CDR1 is SGHDT and CDR2 is YYEEEE in the germline V gene. This CDR3 has 14 amino acids. CDR3 loop: CASSPGTVSNEQFF. CDR3 DNA sequence: TGTGCCAGCAGCCCCGGGACAGTGAGCAATGAGCAGTTCTTC. Full variable domain (rest looked up from reference TRBV5-6 and TRBJ2-1): DAGVTQSPTHLIKTRGQQVTLRCSPKSGHDTVSWYQQALGQGPQFIFQYYEEEERQRGNFPDRFSGHQFPNYSSELNVNALLLGDSALYLCASSPGTVSNEQFFGPGTRLTVL.

The rearrangement joins TRBV9 to TRBJ1-1; maybe TRBD1 (6 bases). The V end lost 4 bases, the J end lost 8 bases, and 18 bases lay between the germline ends. CDR3 size: 14 residues. Germline assignment: CDR1 SGDLS and CDR2 YYNGEE. The CDR3 loop is CASSPDRRGVEAFF. CDR3 bases: TGTGCCAGCAGCCCTGACAGGCGTGGGGTAGAAGCTTTCTTT.

On this clone itself: Other DNA sequences within the sample encode an identical CDR3. The V gene is TRBV27, the J gene TRBJ1-6; no clear D gene. The CDR3 spans 15 residues. Trimming stripped 3 bases from V and 3 bases from J, with 9 bases between. Looked up from germline, CDR1 is MNHEY and CDR2 is SMNVEV (reference sequence). The CDR3 DNA sequence: TGTGCCAGCAGTTTCCGGTGGTACTATAATTCACCCCTCCACTTT. This gives the protein CASSFRWYYNSPLHF.

This clone was seen just once. This rearrangement joins TRBV28 to TRBJ1-5; TRBD1 agrees at 7 bases. Germline CDR1 reads MDHEN; CDR2 reads SYDVKM. The CDR3 length is 16 residues. V was pared by 6 bases and J by 1 base, with 9 bases of the junction left unmatched. The CDR3 coding sequence is TGTGCCAGCAGAGTAGTAAGGGGGCGAAGCAATCAGCCCCAGCATTTT. Translation: CASRVVRGRSNQPQHF.

The rearrangement links TRBV6-6 to TRBJ1-2, with 9 bases matching TRBD1. This CDR3 has 15 amino acids. J was trimmed by 6 bases and V by 3 bases; bases with no gene match: 8. Germline lookup yields CDR1 MNHNY and CDR2 SVGAGI (reference sequence). CDR3 loop: CASSYPGQGSDGYTF. The CDR3 DNA reads TGTGCCAGCAGTTATCCGGGACAGGGATCCGATGGCTACACCTTC.

The chain links TRBV19 to TRBJ1-5; 7 nucleotides line up with TRBD1. There are 15 residues in the CDR3. The junction had 9 bases not matched to a gene; V was cut back by 5 bases and J by 5 bases. Germline CDR1 LNHDA, CDR2 SQIVND (reference sequence). The CDR3 protein is CASSPPTGLHQPQHF. CDR3 in DNA: TGTGCCAGTAGTCCGCCGACAGGGCTTCATCAGCCCCAGCATTTT.

A few counts support this clone. J is TRBJ2-7 and V is TRBV15, with D perhaps TRBD2 (7 bases). V lost 5 bases to trimming and J lost 5 bases, with 19 bases between them. Germline-derived CDR1 and CDR2 are LNHNV and YYDKDF (reference sequence). The CDR3 extends over 15 amino acids. In DNA form, the CDR3 reads TGTGCCACCAGCCTAGGGGGGCTAGCGGTCGACGAGCAGTACTTC. The encoded protein is CATSLGGLAVDEQYF.

The J gene is TRBJ1-1, the V gene TRBV5-1, with 9 bases identical to TRBD1. J lost 1 base, V lost 4 bases, and 2 bases had no gene match. The germline CDR1 and CDR2 sequences are SGHRS and YFSETQ. The CDR3 covers 14 residues. CDR3 sequence: CASSETGGNTEAFF. Here the CDR3 DNA reads TGCGCCAGCAGCGAGACAGGGGGGAACACTGAAGCTTTCTTT.

The chain employs TRBV4-3 and TRBJ1-5; D not resolved. The CDR3 loop spans 14 amino acids. The V end was cut by 2 bases, the J end by 6 bases, with 11 bases between. Germline assignment: CDR1 LGHNA and CDR2 YSLEER. The CDR3 is CASSQFPFLQPQHF. For the CDR3, the DNA is TGCGCCAGCAGCCAATTTCCCTTTCTTCAGCCCCAGCATTTT.

This clone was observed a single time. The chain carries TRBV30 and TRBJ1-1; 8 positions match TRBD1. Germline CDR1 reads GTSNPN; CDR2 reads SVGIG (reference sequence). The J segment lost 7 bases and the V segment lost 1 base, leaving 8 bases of the junction unmatched. The length of the CDR3 is 14 residues. The DNA of the CDR3 is TGTGCCTGGAGTGCAAGGACAGGGACTAATGAAGCTTTCTTT. The encoded protein is CAWSARTGTNEAFF.

This rearrangement joins TRBV5-6 to TRBJ2-3; the D is unclear. The CDR3 runs to 13 residues. Germline loops: CDR1 SGHDT, CDR2 YYEEEE. Trimming removed 5 bases from V and 2 bases from J, with 9 bases in between. For the CDR3, the DNA is TGTGCCAGCAGGCAGAACCCCACAGATACGCAGTATTTT. It encodes CASRQNPTDTQYF.

V is TRBV5-6 and J is TRBJ1-2; TRBD1 matches at 9 bases. In germline, CDR1 is SGHDT, CDR2 YYEEEE. V shed 1 base and J 7 bases; nucleotides not matched to a gene: 14. The CDR3 sequence is 17 residues long. The CDR3 region has the DNA TGTGCCAGCAGCTTGATTGGAACAGGGGGCTTGTGGGCTGGCTACACCTTC. As protein: CASSLIGTGGLWAGYTF.

The chain employs TRBV6-1 and TRBJ2-1; no clear D gene. Germline V gives CDR1 MNHNS, CDR2 SASEGT. The CDR3 runs 14 residues. Trimming shortened V by 1 base and J by 4 bases, and 8 bases separated the two germline ends. The CDR3 here is CASSEDPSYNEQFF. The CDR3 region has the DNA TGTGCCAGCAGTGAAGATCCCAGTTACAATGAGCAGTTCTTC.

The rearrangement uses TRBV11-2 and TRBJ1-1; 7 nucleotides agree with TRBD1. Germline V CDR1 and CDR2: SGHAT, FQNNGV. V was pared by 1 base and J by 4 bases, with 12 bases of the junction left unmatched. This CDR3 is 17 amino acids long. CDR3 amino acids: CASSLGEGGQEGTEAFF. In DNA, the CDR3 is TGTGCCAGCAGCTTAGGTGAAGGAGGACAGGAGGGCACTGAAGCTTTCTTT.

Here the CDR3 DNA reads TGCGCCAGCAGCATACGACTAGCGGGGGGCAGCACAGATACGCAGTATTTT. Encoded protein: CASSIRLAGGSTDTQYF. V usage is TRBV5-1 and J usage is TRBJ2-3, with 13 bases identical to TRBD2. The CDR3 runs to 17 residues. Germline V CDR1 and CDR2: SGHRS, YFSETQ. With V trimmed by 4 bases and J by 0 bases, 5 bases remained unmatched. Full variable domain (remainder filled in from reference TRBV5-1 and TRBJ2-3): KAGVTQTPRYLIKTRGQQVTLSCSPISGHRSVSWYQQTPGQGLQFLFEYFSETQRNKGNFPGRFSGRQFSNSRSEMNVSTLELGDSALYLCASSIRLAGGSTDTQYFGPGTRLTVL.

The rearrangement joins TRBV13 to TRBJ1-2; D uncertain. Germline V gene lookup returns CDR1 PRHDT and CDR2 FYEKMQ (reference sequence). The ends were cut back, 5 bases at V and 5 bases at J, with 30 bases in the middle. The CDR3 runs to 19 residues. CDR3: CASSTSDTNSPVPRYGYTF. For the CDR3, the DNA is TGTGCCAGCAGCACCTCAGATACCAACAGCCCCGTTCCCCGTTATGGCTACACCTTC.

CDR3 bases: TGTGCCAGCAGTCCAAGACAGGGGGATTGTCACACTGAAGCTTTCTTT. Its protein is CASSPRQGDCHTEAFF. The chain has TRBV27 and TRBJ1-1; 9 bases match TRBD1. J was trimmed by 3 bases and V by 5 bases; bases with no gene match: 10. From germline, CDR1 is MNHEY and CDR2 SMNVEV (reference sequence). The length of the CDR3 is 16 residues.

The rearrangement uses TRBV10-3 and TRBJ1-1, with 10 nucleotides matching TRBD1. Germline V gene lookup returns CDR1 ENHRY and CDR2 SYGVKD. There are 16 residues in the CDR3. V lost 6 bases and J lost 3; bases outside the gene matches: 10. In nucleotides, the CDR3 is TGTGCCATCAGGGTTACCGAGGACAGGGGGGACACTGAAGCTTTCTTT. Protein sequence: CAIRVTEDRGDTEAFF.